This T cell receptor (beta chain) comes out of a study of T cell changes during pregnancy in multiple sclerosis. Repertoires were generated with immunoSEQ multiplex PCR, while TCRdb's copy carries only in-frame clones and drops some. The repertoire holds 45,000 to 70,000 clones, about 91% seen once, with 0.15% to 0.2% in the top ten. This CDR3 contains 14 residues. The clonotype was recovered from a female donor with multiple sclerosis, enrolled in a pregnancy study. The rearrangement uses TRBV21-1 and TRBJ1-1; the tabulated D call, TRBD1, remains unverified against the DNA. TRBV21-1 is described as a pseudogene. The input for sequencing was CD4+ T cells from peripheral blood mononuclear cells, taken in the second trimester of pregnancy. CDR3 DNA: TGTGCCAGCAGCAAAGACCACAGGGGCCTCGAAGCTTTCTTT. Translated: CASSKDHRGLEAFF.